Following are 19 T cell receptor beta chains from one sample sequenced in a study of T-cell memory formation after mild COVID-19. TCRdb reprocessed the 5' RACE reads with MiXCR, giving one entry per CDR3 protein. The table includes 350,000 to 450,000 distinct CDR3 sequences, roughly an eighth detected once. Sequenced input: PBMCs or a T cell subset sorted from them (not recorded which). The receptor set was obtained from a man between 18 and 35 years old who had mild COVID-19 (a few samples of this study predate the infection). Cell type and time point are not known.

The chain uses TRBV24-1 and TRBJ2-6, with D maybe TRBD2 (5 bases). Trimming took off 9 bases at V and 0 bases at J, with 11 bases between the two ends. Per germline, CDR1 KGHDR and CDR2 SFDVKD. CDR3 length: 15 residues. DNA for the CDR3: TGTGCCACCGGCTTCGGGGACTCTGGGGCCAACGTCCTGACTTTC. Translating it yields CATGFGDSGANVLTF.

This clonotype has a handful of counts. The genes are TRBV24-1 and TRBJ2-3; D might be TRBD1 or TRBD2, each matching 6 bases. Trimming shortened V by 3 bases and J by 6 bases, and 15 bases separated the two germline ends. Germline CDR1 and CDR2: KGHDR and SFDVKD. The CDR3 consists of 15 residues. CDR3 coding DNA: TGTGCCACCAGTGATCCCGGGGGCTCAGGCGATACGCAGTATTTT. It is translated as CATSDPGGSGDTQYF.

The chain has TRBV29-1 and TRBJ1-1; the D is unclear. This CDR3 spans 13 amino acids. V dropped 0 bases and J dropped 1 base, with 6 bases sitting between them. Germline values: CDR1 SQVTM, CDR2 ANQGSEA. This CDR3 is CSVEDAENTEAFF. The DNA for the CDR3 is TGCAGCGTTGAAGATGCAGAGAACACTGAAGCTTTCTTT.

J is TRBJ1-1 and V is TRBV20-1; D uncertain. The CDR3 runs to 11 residues. V lost 5 bases and J lost 8, with 12 bases in between. The germline V gene encodes CDR1 DFQATT and CDR2 SNEGSKA (reference sequence). This CDR3 reads CSAPLKDEAFF. The CDR3 coding sequence is TGCAGTGCTCCCTTGAAGGACGAAGCTTTCTTT.

This clonotype appeared a few times. Compared with germline, one end of the junction differs, possibly owing to a read error. The V gene is TRBV29-1, the J gene TRBJ1-1; D gene ambiguous. CDR1 is SQVTM and CDR2 is ANQGSEA in the germline V gene. There are 12 residues in the CDR3. CDR3 nucleotide sequence: TGTACCTACAGACGTGGGGACACTGAAGCTTTCTTT. This encodes CTYRRGDTEAFF.

This clonotype was seen only a few times. DNA for the CDR3: TGTGCCAGCAGCCAAGGGACTAGCTACCTAGCGGCCACAGATACGCAGTATTTT. This encodes CASSQGTSYLAATDTQYF. The V call is TRBV14, the J call TRBJ2-3; 8 bases fit TRBD2. After removal of 1 base from V and 2 bases from J, the junction contained 11 bases not matched to a gene. This CDR3 has 18 residues. Germline CDR1 reads SGHDN; CDR2 reads FVKESK.

The sample holds a few counts of this clonotype. The chain has TRBV6-4 and TRBJ1-5; D unresolved. The germline V gene encodes CDR1 MRHNA and CDR2 SNTAGT. The CDR3 extends over 14 amino acids. V was cut by 0 bases and J by 6 bases, with 9 bases left in between. The CDR3 is CASSDSVGGQPQHF. Written as DNA, the CDR3 is TGTGCCAGCAGTGACTCGGTTGGTGGTCAGCCCCAGCATTTT.

This chain links TRBV7-9 with TRBJ2-5; TRBD2 might be the D (5 bases). The CDR3 length is 15 residues. In germline, CDR1 is SEHNR, CDR2 FQNEAQ (reference sequence). Trimming took off 5 bases at V and 4 bases at J, with 17 bases between the two ends. CDR3 nucleotide sequence: TGTGCCAGCAGCCGAAGGGCGGTTCGGGGAGAGACCCAGTACTTC. It codes for CASSRRAVRGETQYF.

This clonotype has just a few counts. The V and J genes are TRBV6-2 or TRBV6-3 and TRBJ2-7; 7 bases are a match to TRBD1. V gave up 3 bases and J gave up 3 bases; unmatched junction bases: 2. CDR1 is MNHEY, CDR2 SVGEGT, per germline. The CDR3 contains 13 residues. CDR3 protein: CASSYHRGYEQYF. As DNA, the CDR3 is TGTGCCAGCAGTTATCACAGGGGCTACGAGCAGTACTTC.

V gene TRBV5-5 combines with J gene TRBJ1-3; no reliable D call. The CDR3 contains 14 residues. CDR1 is SGHKS and CDR2 is YYEKEE in the germline V gene (reference sequence). Trimming cost V 3 bases and J 2 bases, with 9 bases left between them. The CDR3 DNA follows: TGTGCCAGCAGCTGGGCAGGTCCTGGAAACACCATATATTTT. Amino acids: CASSWAGPGNTIYF. The full variable domain, in which reference TRBV5-5 and TRBJ1-3 provide the parts outside the CDR3, is DAGVTQSPTHLIKTRGQQVTLRCSPISGHKSVSWYQQVLGQGPQFIFQYYEKEERGRGNFPDRFSARQFPNYSSELNVNALLLGDSALYLCASSWAGPGNTIYFGEGSWLTVV.

The chain links TRBV3-2 to TRBJ2-1. TRBV3-2 is a pseudogene locus. The CDR3 spans 13 residues. The CDR3 DNA reads as TGTGCCAGCAGCCAAGATTATGGGGATGAGCAGTTCTTC. This codes for CASSQDYGDEQFF.

The chain has TRBV6-2 or TRBV6-3 and TRBJ2-1, with D possibly called TRBD1 or TRBD2 (5 bases each). The germline V and J ends were trimmed by 4 bases and 7 bases, with 8 bases remaining between them. The CDR3 covers 12 residues. Germline V CDR1 and CDR2: MNHEY, SVGEGT. The CDR3, as DNA: TGTGCCAGCAGTTGGTGGGGGAATGAGCAGTTCTTC. It encodes CASSWWGNEQFF.

This clonotype occurred a few times. This chain uses TRBV9 with TRBJ2-3, with 9 bases aligning to TRBD2. Trimming cost V 4 bases and J 2 bases; bases outside gene matches: 11. The length of the CDR3 is 17 residues. Germline V gene lookup returns CDR1 SGDLS and CDR2 YYNGEE. The DNA of the CDR3 is TGTGCCAGCAGCTTTCCGGGTAGCGGGGGACCCACAGATACGCAGTATTTT. This sequence encodes CASSFPGSGGPTDTQYF. Drawing the rest from reference TRBV9 and TRBJ2-3, the complete variable domain is DSGVTQTPKHLITATGQRVTLRCSPRSGDLSVYWYQQSLDQGLQFLIQYYNGEERAKGNILERFSAQQFPDLHSELNLSSLELGDSALYFCASSFPGSGGPTDTQYFGPGTRLTVL.

This clonotype was counted at least ten times. The rearrangement links TRBV29-1 to TRBJ2-3; weak D call: TRBD1 (6 bases). There are 13 residues in the CDR3. CDR1 is SQVTM and CDR2 is ANQGSEA in the germline V gene. Deletions cut 0 bases from V and 6 bases from J, with 10 bases between. In nucleotides, the CDR3 is TGCAGCGTTGAAGATGGGGGCTCGGATACGCAGTATTTT. Amino acids: CSVEDGGSDTQYF.

In this sample, this clonotype turned up many times. The rearrangement joins TRBV7-6 to TRBJ2-3; 7 bases line up with TRBD2. Germline V gene data show CDR1 as SGHVS and CDR2 as FNYEAQ. Losses at the gene ends were 5 bases for V and 6 bases for J; bases not matched to a gene: 8. CDR3 length equals 14 residues. CDR3 residues: CASSPTGGLDTQYF. The CDR3 nucleotides read TGTGCCAGCAGCCCTACGGGAGGTCTGGATACGCAGTATTTT.

A few counts support this clonotype. The CDR3 DNA is TGCGCCAGCAGCCAAATCTATACCGACAGGCGGCACACTGAAGCTTTCTTT. This encodes CASSQIYTDRRHTEAFF. J is TRBJ1-1 and V is TRBV5-1; possible D gene TRBD1, 6 bases. Per the germline V gene, CDR1 is SGHRS and CDR2 is YFSETQ. CDR3 size: 17 residues. The germline V and J ends were trimmed by 4 bases and 3 bases, with 22 bases remaining between them.

Here the CDR3 reads CASIGGSYHRMNTEAFF. CDR3 nucleotides: TGTGCCAGTATCGGGGGCAGCTACCACCGCATGAACACTGAAGCTTTCTTT. This chain connects TRBV19 to TRBJ1-1; TRBD1 is a possible D gene (6 bases). The CDR3 length is 17 residues. Germline-derived CDR1 and CDR2 are LNHDA and SQIVND (reference sequence). The ends were cut back, 7 bases at V and 0 bases at J, with 21 bases in the middle.

The chain recombines TRBV7-2 with TRBJ2-6, with D perhaps TRBD1 (5 bases). CDR1 and CDR2 (germline): SGHTA, FQGNSA. There are 15 residues in the CDR3. V gave up 4 bases and J gave up 4 bases, with 11 bases separating them. In nucleotides, the CDR3 is TGTGCCAGCAGCTCCCAGGGTGCCGGGGCCAACGTCCTGACTTTC. This sequence encodes CASSSQGAGANVLTF.

This clonotype was picked up a small number of times. The genes are TRBV2 and TRBJ2-5; D might be TRBD1 or TRBD2, each matching 7 bases. This CDR3 contains 14 residues. Per the germline V gene, CDR1 is SNHLY and CDR2 is FYNNEI. The V and J ends lost 6 bases and 6 bases respectively, with 17 bases between them. CDR3 protein: CASSLQGRGKTQYF. CDR3 in DNA: TGTGCCAGCAGCTTACAGGGGAGGGGTAAGACCCAGTACTTC.